These 21 T cell receptor beta chains were sequenced from one sample in a study of cytomegalovirus exposure and HLA in healthy donors. Assay used: immunoSEQ multiplex PCR; TCRdb lists only in-frame clones, some missing. In the table there are about 130,000 clones, around nine tenths of which are singletons. Material for sequencing was PBMCs. The receptor source for this set is a man under 40 in good health and CMV-seronegative.

CDR3: CASSSYYEQYF. CDR3 nucleotides: TGTGCCAGCAGTAGCTACTACGAGCAGTACTTC. The J gene is TRBJ2-7, the V gene TRBV28; D is unresolved. Between the trimmed V and J ends, which lost 5 bases and 3 bases, there was a span of 5 bases. The CDR3 extends over 11 amino acids. Germline values: CDR1 MDHEN, CDR2 SYDVKM.

The genes are TRBV6-6 and TRBJ2-7; TRBD2 matches at 7 bases. This CDR3 region has 12 residues. CDR1 and CDR2 from the germline V gene are MNHNY and SVGAGI (reference sequence). V shed 7 bases, J shed 4 bases, and the junction held 4 bases outside the gene matches. In DNA, the CDR3 is TGTGCCAGCACCATGGGGGGGTACGAGCAGTACTTC. Its protein product is CASTMGGYEQYF.

The chain employs TRBV10-1 and TRBJ2-7, with 7 bases fitting TRBD1. V dropped 0 bases and J dropped 5; count of bases not matched to a gene: 10. CDR3 size: 16 residues. From germline, CDR1 is WNHNN and CDR2 SYGVQD (reference sequence). This CDR3 is CASSESPDRLIHEQYF. Here the CDR3 DNA reads TGCGCCAGCAGTGAGTCTCCGGACAGGTTGATCCACGAGCAGTACTTC.

The V call is TRBV11-2, the J call TRBJ1-4; TRBD1 might be the D (6 bases). The V and J ends lost 5 bases and 4 bases respectively, with 14 bases between them. Germline values: CDR1 SGHAT, CDR2 FQNNGV. The CDR3 contains 15 residues. The CDR3 DNA reads as TGTGCCAGCAGCCAGGGGTTTAGGGTTAATGAAAAACTGTTTTTT. This encodes CASSQGFRVNEKLFF.

This chain connects TRBV7-8 to TRBJ2-1; TRBD1 matches at 9 bases. The CDR3 is 14 amino acids. Germline V gene sequence: CDR1 SGHVS, CDR2 FQNEAQ. V was clipped by 9 bases and J by 8 bases; unmatched bases: 11. The CDR3 loop is CASAGTGRGDEQFF. CDR3 in DNA: TGTGCCAGTGCCGGGACAGGGAGGGGGGATGAGCAGTTCTTC.

V and J are TRBV28 and TRBJ2-1; maybe TRBD2 (7 bases). CDR3 length equals 15 residues. Germline V gene data show CDR1 as MDHEN and CDR2 as SYDVKM. Trimming shortened V by 5 bases and J by 3 bases, and 14 bases separated the two germline ends. CDR3 sequence: CASSGAGGLYNEQFF. CDR3 coding DNA: TGTGCCAGCAGTGGAGCCGGGGGGCTCTACAATGAGCAGTTCTTC. The entire variable domain, with the rest obtained from reference TRBV28 and TRBJ2-1, is as follows: DVKVTQSSRYLVKRTGEKVFLECVQDMDHENMFWYRQDPGLGLRLIYFSYDVKMKEKGDIPEGYSVSREKKERFSLILESASTNQTSMYLCASSGAGGLYNEQFFGPGTRLTVL.

The V gene is TRBV6-1, the J gene TRBJ1-2, with a tentative D call TRBD1 (5 bases). The CDR3 is made up of 10 amino acids. From germline, CDR1 is MNHNS and CDR2 SASEGT. The germline V and J ends were trimmed by 11 bases and 3 bases, with 7 bases remaining between them. CDR3 amino acids: CAGADYGYTF. The CDR3 nucleotides read TGTGCCGGGGCAGACTATGGCTACACCTTC.

The chain has TRBV18 and TRBJ1-1; possible D gene TRBD1, 5 bases. Germline lookup yields CDR1 KGHSH and CDR2 LQKENI. This CDR3 comprises 14 residues. V was pared by 3 bases and J by 6 bases, with 14 bases between. The CDR3 region is CASSPGGRRAEAFF. CDR3 DNA sequence: TGTGCCAGCTCACCGGGGGGGAGGAGGGCTGAAGCTTTCTTT.

The chain has TRBV29-1 and TRBJ1-2, with 8 bases lining up with TRBD1. With V trimmed by 6 bases and J by 0 bases, 6 bases remained unmatched. The germline gives CDR1 SQVTM, CDR2 ANQGSEA. CDR3 length: 14 amino acids. CDR3 DNA sequence: TGCAGCGTCCTCGGACAGGGCCCTAACTATGGCTACACCTTC. Protein: CSVLGQGPNYGYTF.

This clone was seen only once. This sequence joins TRBV29-1 and TRBJ1-4, with TRBD1 as a possible D gene (6 bases). V shed 3 bases and J shed 3 bases, with 11 bases lying between them. The CDR3 spans 14 residues. Germline V lookup: CDR1 SQVTM, CDR2 ANQGSEA. CDR3 sequence: CSVELGQPNEKLFF. CDR3 DNA sequence: TGCAGCGTTGAGTTAGGACAGCCTAATGAAAAACTGTTTTTT.

The V gene is TRBV5-1, the J gene TRBJ1-1, with D unresolved. V gave up 0 bases and J gave up 7 bases, with 10 bases separating them. The CDR3 length is 13 residues. Germline V lookup: CDR1 SGHRS, CDR2 YFSETQ. CDR3 sequence: CASSLGYSLEAFF. CDR3 DNA: TGCGCCAGCAGCTTGGGTTATAGTCTTGAAGCTTTCTTT. Combining the CDR3 with reference TRBV5-1 and TRBJ1-1 gives the whole variable domain KAGVTQTPRYLIKTRGQQVTLSCSPISGHRSVSWYQQTPGQGLQFLFEYFSETQRNKGNFPGRFSGRQFSNSRSEMNVSTLELGDSALYLCASSLGYSLEAFFGQGTRLTVV.

The CDR3 loop reads CSVDGTASGGGLMTQYF. CDR3 sequence (DNA): TGCAGCGTTGACGGGACGGCTAGCGGAGGGGGATTGATGACCCAGTACTTC. The V gene is TRBV29-1, the J gene TRBJ2-5; possible D gene TRBD2, 7 bases. CDR3 length: 17 residues. Trimming took off 3 bases at V and 7 bases at J, with 27 bases between the two ends. Germline-derived CDR1 and CDR2 are SQVTM and ANQGSEA. Complete variable domain (other parts from reference TRBV29-1 and TRBJ2-5): SAVISQKPSRDICQRGTSLTIQCQVDSQVTMMFWYRQQPGQSLTLIATANQGSEATYESGFVIDKFPISRPNLTFSTLTVSNMSPEDSSIYLCSVDGTASGGGLMTQYFGPGTRLLVL.

CDR3 sequence (DNA): TGTGCCAGCAGCCCCGTGTATATTCCGGGACAGGGGGCCTATGGCTACACCTTC. This encodes CASSPVYIPGQGAYGYTF. The chain has TRBV7-6 and TRBJ1-2, with 12 bases matching TRBD1. This CDR3 contains 18 residues. In germline, CDR1 is SGHVS, CDR2 FNYEAQ. V lost 5 bases and J lost 4; bases outside the gene matches: 14.

The rearrangement links TRBV5-1 to TRBJ1-2, with TRBD1 identical over 7 bases. CDR1 and CDR2 (germline): SGHRS, YFSETQ. CDR3 length: 14 amino acids. J was trimmed by 8 bases and V by 0 bases; bases with no gene match: 7. CDR3 loop: CASSLARQGGGYTF. The CDR3 nucleotides are TGCGCCAGCAGCTTGGCACGGCAGGGGGGCGGCTACACCTTC.

This chain joins TRBV29-1 and TRBJ1-2; 9 bases align to TRBD1. CDR1 and CDR2 (germline): SQVTM, ANQGSEA. The trim removed 5 bases at V and 8 bases at J, leaving 3 bases unmatched. There are 11 residues in the CDR3. In DNA form, the CDR3 reads TGCAGCGTTCGGGACAGGGAAGGCTACACCTTC. Translation gives CSVRDREGYTF. Combining the CDR3 with reference TRBV29-1 and TRBJ1-2 gives the whole variable domain SAVISQKPSRDICQRGTSLTIQCQVDSQVTMMFWYRQQPGQSLTLIATANQGSEATYESGFVIDKFPISRPNLTFSTLTVSNMSPEDSSIYLCSVRDREGYTFGSGTRLTVV.

This chain uses TRBV12-5 with TRBJ1-4; D is possibly TRBD1 (5 bases). This CDR3 contains 16 residues. CDR1 is LGHNT and CDR2 is FRNRAP in the germline V gene. V was pared by 1 base and J by 2 bases, with 11 bases between. Here the CDR3 reads CASGLATSGTNEKLFF. As DNA, the CDR3 is TGTGCTAGTGGTTTGGCGACATCAGGGACTAATGAAAAACTGTTTTTT.

The V gene is TRBV7-9, the J gene TRBJ1-1; the D gene is possibly TRBD1 (6 bases). This CDR3 contains 13 residues. Trimming took 5 bases from V and 4 from J, leaving 11 bases between them. Germline values: CDR1 SEHNR, CDR2 FQNEAQ (reference sequence). The CDR3: CASSPGGATEAFF. The CDR3 nucleotides are TGTGCCAGCAGCCCCGGGGGGGCCACTGAAGCTTTCTTT.

This clone was picked up a small number of times. The chain couples TRBV28 to TRBJ1-6; 7 bases match TRBD1. Per germline, CDR1 MDHEN and CDR2 SYDVKM. After removal of 4 bases from V and 8 bases from J, the junction contained 8 bases not matched to a gene. The CDR3 is made up of 15 amino acids. The CDR3 DNA follows: TGTGCCAGCAGTTCCCTCACAGGGGAGGATTCACCCCTCCACTTT. Translation gives CASSSLTGEDSPLHF.

The chain is built from TRBV7-2 and TRBJ1-2; D is perhaps TRBD1 (6 bases). Germline CDR1 SGHTA, CDR2 FQGNSA. This CDR3 contains 14 residues. V lost 5 bases, J lost 4 bases, and 14 bases lay in between. CDR3 nucleotide sequence: TGTGCCAGCAGCCCGCAGGGGCAAGGCTATGGCTACACCTTC. This codes for CASSPQGQGYGYTF.

The chain links TRBV5-1 to TRBJ2-2; possible D gene TRBD2, 5 bases. Germline loops: CDR1 SGHRS, CDR2 YFSETQ. This CDR3 is built from 15 residues. V was shortened by 0 bases and J by 3 bases, with 9 bases between the two germline ends. CDR3 in amino acids: CASSLGPADTGELFF. In DNA, the CDR3 is TGCGCCAGCAGCTTGGGGCCAGCGGACACCGGGGAGCTGTTTTTT.

The J gene is TRBJ1-2, the V gene TRBV15; D unclear. V lost 0 bases and J 3 bases, leaving 8 bases between the germline ends. Germline CDR1 and CDR2: LNHNV and YYDKDF (reference sequence). The CDR3 loop spans 14 amino acids. This CDR3 is CATSRDWAHYGYTF. The CDR3 coding sequence is TGTGCCACCAGCAGAGATTGGGCTCACTATGGCTACACCTTC.